One sample yielded the 31 T cell receptor beta chains listed below, sequenced in a study of vaccination and CD4 T cells after COVID-19. The treatment denotes: roughly 11-day PBMC culture with coronavirus spike peptide pools or control peptides (ViraFEST assay). Cultured CD4+ T cell DNA was sequenced using the Oncomine TCR Beta short-read assay. TCRdb reanalysed the PCR reads using MiXCR and keeps one entry per CDR3 protein. The sample lists 14,000 to 15,000 distinct CDR3 sequences, around half seen once, with 7.5% to 9% in the top ten. Their cognate antigens are unknown. The sequencing sample was made of CD4+ T cells from blood, cultured in vitro. The origin of the receptors is a human donor who had recovered from COVID-19.

This clonotype occurred once. The chain combines TRBV9 with TRBJ2-3; D is uncertain. The CDR3 sequence is 15 residues long. Per germline, CDR1 SGDLS and CDR2 YYNGEE. V lost 0 bases to trimming and J lost 0 bases, with 8 bases between them. DNA of the CDR3: TGTGCCAGCAGCGTAGGAGCCGGTAGCACAGATACGCAGTATTTT. The encoded protein is CASSVGAGSTDTQYF.

This clonotype was seen a handful of times. The chain links TRBV6-5 to TRBJ2-7, with a weak D call TRBD2 (5 bases). Germline-derived CDR1 and CDR2 are MNHEY and SVGAGI. Trimming took 2 bases from V and 4 from J, leaving 15 bases between them. CDR3 length: 15 residues. The CDR3 protein is CASSYGGPIGYEQYF. The CDR3 DNA sequence: TGTGCCAGCAGTTACGGAGGCCCAATCGGGTACGAGCAGTACTTC.

The chain couples TRBV30 to TRBJ1-6; D is unresolved. Germline lookup yields CDR1 GTSNPN and CDR2 SVGIG (reference sequence). V was shortened by 0 bases and J by 7 bases, with 10 bases between the two germline ends. The CDR3 totals 14 residues. The CDR3 sequence: CAWSVQRQNSPLHF. DNA for the CDR3: TGTGCCTGGAGTGTACAAAGGCAGAATTCACCCCTCCACTTT.

This clonotype was detected a few times. The chain couples TRBV7-9 to TRBJ1-2; the D gene is possibly TRBD1 (5 bases). The V gene lost 3 bases and the J gene lost 4 bases, with 9 bases spanning the gap. This CDR3 contains 13 residues. Looked up from germline, CDR1 is SEHNR and CDR2 is FQNEAQ (reference sequence). The CDR3 nucleotides are TGTGCCAGCAGCTTCGACAGAGTCTATGGCTACACCTTC. It yields the protein CASSFDRVYGYTF.

The CDR3 reads CASSPGLNYGYTF. The CDR3 DNA reads as TGTGCCAGCAGCCCCGGACTGAATTATGGCTACACCTTC. The rearrangement joins TRBV5-4 to TRBJ1-2; no clear D gene. The CDR3 has 13 amino acids. Germline V lookup: CDR1 SGHNT, CDR2 YYREEE (reference sequence). Trimming removed 4 bases at V and 5 bases at J, with 12 bases between.

The rearrangement uses TRBV4-1 and TRBJ2-1; possible D gene TRBD2, 6 bases. The CDR3 totals 15 residues. The germline V gene has CDR1 MGHRA and CDR2 YSYEKL. The ends were cut back, 1 base at V and 1 base at J, with 8 bases in the middle. The CDR3 DNA is TGCGCCAGCAGCCAAGCGGGGGTGTCCTACAATGAGCAGTTCTTC. Its protein is CASSQAGVSYNEQFF.

The chain recombines TRBV6-4 with TRBJ1-2, with D perhaps matching TRBD1 (5 bases). Trimming shortened V by 2 bases and J by 8 bases, and 12 bases separated the two germline ends. Germline lookup yields CDR1 MRHNA and CDR2 SNTAGT. The length of the CDR3 is 13 residues. Here the CDR3 DNA reads TGTGCCAGCAGTGACGAAGGGGCGCGGGGCTACACCTTC. Protein: CASSDEGARGYTF.

The gene calls are TRBV27 and TRBJ2-7, with D unclear. The CDR3 runs to 13 residues. V lost 5 bases and J 2 bases, leaving 10 bases between the germline ends. The V gene's germline CDR1 is MNHEY and CDR2 SMNVEV (reference sequence). CDR3 sequence (DNA): TGTGCCAGCAGTATCGGCAGCACCTACGAGCAGTACTTC. Translated, it gives CASSIGSTYEQYF.

V and J are TRBV5-1 and TRBJ2-5, with D tentatively TRBD1 (6 bases). Trimming removed 4 bases from V and 5 bases from J, with 15 bases in between. This CDR3 is built from 14 residues. Germline-derived CDR1 and CDR2 are SGHRS and YFSETQ. For the CDR3, the DNA is TGCGCCAGCAGCCCGCACAGGGATGTGGAGACCCAGTACTTC. It specifies CASSPHRDVETQYF.

The rearrangement uses TRBV5-1 and TRBJ2-1; D might be TRBD1 (6 bases). The CDR3 is 16 amino acids. CDR1 and CDR2 from the germline V gene are SGHRS and YFSETQ. V shed 7 bases and J shed 5 bases, with 22 bases lying between them. The CDR3 DNA reads TGCGCCAGCCGGACAGCGTACCAGGGTGGGGACAATGAGCAGTTCTTC. This sequence encodes CASRTAYQGGDNEQFF. Complete variable domain (other parts from reference TRBV5-1 and TRBJ2-1): KAGVTQTPRYLIKTRGQQVTLSCSPISGHRSVSWYQQTPGQGLQFLFEYFSETQRNKGNFPGRFSGRQFSNSRSEMNVSTLELGDSALYLCASRTAYQGGDNEQFFGPGTRLTVL.

This chain links TRBV20-1 with TRBJ2-1, with D unclear. Trimming took off 1 base at V and 0 bases at J, with 10 bases between the two ends. The CDR3 is 15 amino acids. Germline loops: CDR1 DFQATT, CDR2 SNEGSKA (reference sequence). CDR3 nucleotide sequence: TGCAGTGCTAGAGGCGACCCCCGCTCCTACAATGAGCAGTTCTTC. It specifies CSARGDPRSYNEQFF.

The chain recombines TRBV30 with TRBJ1-2; tentatively, D is TRBD1 (6 bases). Trimming removed 2 bases at V and 4 bases at J, with 8 bases between. The CDR3 is 12 residues long. The germline gives CDR1 GTSNPN, CDR2 SVGIG (reference sequence). Here the CDR3 reads CAWSQGSYGYTF. CDR3 sequence (DNA): TGTGCCTGGAGTCAGGGGAGCTATGGCTACACCTTC.

This clonotype has more than one count but fewer than ten. The chain uses TRBV28 and TRBJ2-1; 8 bases fit TRBD2. This CDR3 has 14 amino acids. The ends lost 1 base at V and 15 bases at J; junction bases unmatched: 11. In germline, CDR1 is MDHEN, CDR2 SYDVKM. CDR3 in amino acids: CASSLLTGTRRSFF. As DNA, the CDR3 is TGTGCCAGCAGTTTATTGACTGGGACTAGAAGGTCGTTCTTC. The variable domain in full, with the rest retrieved from reference TRBV28 and TRBJ2-1, is DVKVTQSSRYLVKRTGEKVFLECVQDMDHENMFWYRQDPGLGLRLIYFSYDVKMKEKGDIPEGYSVSREKKERFSLILESASTNQTSMYLCASSLLTGTRRSFFGPGTRLTVL.

This clonotype was seen more than once but under ten times. The chain recombines TRBV7-6 with TRBJ1-6; weak D call: TRBD1 (5 bases). This CDR3 has 16 residues. Germline-derived CDR1 and CDR2 are SGHVS and FNYEAQ. V lost 1 base and J 7 bases, leaving 14 bases between the germline ends. CDR3 sequence: CASSLGQTVFNSPLHF. In nucleotides, the CDR3 is TGTGCCAGCAGCTTAGGGCAGACAGTTTTCAATTCACCCCTCCACTTT.

The CDR3 nucleotides are TGCAGAGGCCCCTATGGCTACACCTTC. Protein: CRGPYGYTF. V usage is TRBV20-1 and J usage is TRBJ1-2; D gene unclear. CDR1 is DFQATT and CDR2 is SNEGSKA in the germline V gene (reference sequence). CDR3 size: 9 residues.

This clonotype has a handful of counts. The rearrangement uses TRBV10-3 and TRBJ1-2; possibly TRBD1 for D (6 bases). V was shortened by 6 bases and J by 3 bases, with 14 bases between the two germline ends. Germline lookup yields CDR1 ENHRY and CDR2 SYGVKD. The length of the CDR3 is 14 residues. CDR3 sequence (DNA): TGTGCCATCAGGGAAGGGACATCACACTATGGCTACACCTTC. This sequence encodes CAIREGTSHYGYTF.

The chain carries TRBV20-1 and TRBJ1-4, with 7 bases identical to TRBD1. The CDR3 has 14 amino acids. Germline CDR1 is DFQATT and CDR2 is SNEGSKA (reference sequence). The J segment lost 4 bases and the V segment lost 6 bases, leaving 8 bases of the junction unmatched. The CDR3 DNA is TGCAGTGCCCGGCGACAGGGTATTAATGAAAAACTGTTTTTT. As protein: CSARRQGINEKLFF.

There are a few counts of this clonotype. This chain links TRBV15 with TRBJ1-5; no reliable D call. V gave up 1 base and J gave up 9 bases, with 16 bases separating them. Germline lookup yields CDR1 LNHNV and CDR2 YYDKDF (reference sequence). This CDR3 is built from 15 residues. CDR3 residues: CATSRVYYGEAPQHF. Here the CDR3 DNA reads TGTGCCACCAGCAGAGTTTATTACGGCGAGGCGCCCCAGCATTTT.

The chain joins TRBV28 to TRBJ1-5; tentatively, D is TRBD1 (5 bases). The CDR3 has 14 residues. Trimming removed 5 bases from V and 7 bases from J, with 15 bases in between. The germline CDR1 and CDR2 sequences are MDHEN and SYDVKM. CDR3 amino acids: CASSGIQGWQPQHF. In nucleotides, the CDR3 is TGTGCCAGCAGTGGGATCCAGGGCTGGCAGCCCCAGCATTTT.

The V gene is TRBV20-1, the J gene TRBJ2-3, with 9 bases aligning to TRBD1. Trimming at V came to 1 base and at J to 9 bases, leaving 17 bases not matched to a gene. The germline gives CDR1 DFQATT, CDR2 SNEGSKA (reference sequence). The CDR3 has 17 residues. The CDR3 nucleotides read TGCAGTGCTAGAGCTCAGGGGGGACGGGACAGGGTAGTCACGCAGTATTTT. Encoded protein: CSARAQGGRDRVVTQYF.

The chain has TRBV7-8 and TRBJ2-3; D possibly uses TRBD1 or TRBD2 (5 bases each). The CDR3 totals 15 residues. Germline CDR1 SGHVS, CDR2 FQNEAQ. V dropped 5 bases and J dropped 3 bases, with 15 bases sitting between them. CDR3 in amino acids: CASSPGTISTDTQYF. The CDR3 DNA is TGTGCCAGCAGCCCCGGGACGATTAGTACAGATACGCAGTATTTT. The complete variable domain, with remaining parts taken from reference TRBV7-8 and TRBJ2-3, reads GAGVSQSPRYKVAKRGQDVALRCDPISGHVSLFWYQQALGQGPEFLTYFQNEAQLDKSGLPSDRFFAERPEGSVSTLKIQRTQQEDSAVYLCASSPGTISTDTQYFGPGTRLTVL.

The J gene is TRBJ1-1, the V gene TRBV12-3 or TRBV12-4; unclear D gene. The CDR3 is made up of 13 amino acids. The V end lost 6 bases, the J end lost 1 base, and 9 bases lay between the germline ends. This chain's CDR3 is CASRDFSNTEAFF. The DNA of the CDR3 is TGTGCCAGCAGGGACTTCTCGAACACTGAAGCTTTCTTT.

This chain joins TRBV6-1 and TRBJ2-4; D remains ambiguous. Trimming removed 8 bases from V and 0 bases from J, with 17 bases in between. Germline values: CDR1 MNHNS, CDR2 SASEGT. The CDR3 is 16 residues long. CDR3 in DNA: TGTGCCAGCCTCCCTAGAACGCAGTTAGCCAAAAACATTCAGTACTTC. Protein: CASLPRTQLAKNIQYF.

This rearrangement joins TRBV12-3 or TRBV12-4 to TRBJ1-3; D perhaps matches TRBD1 (5 bases). The V end lost 3 bases, the J end lost 6 bases, and 9 bases lay between the germline ends. The CDR3 runs 13 residues. The CDR3: CASSFREINTIYF. For the CDR3, the DNA is TGTGCCAGCAGTTTCAGGGAGATAAACACCATATATTTT.

The sample holds a few counts of this clonotype. This chain connects TRBV24-1 to TRBJ1-2; no clear D gene. This CDR3 contains 14 residues. V was cut by 0 bases and J by 6 bases, with 10 bases left in between. Germline lookup yields CDR1 KGHDR and CDR2 SFDVKD. DNA of the CDR3: TGTGCCACCAGTGATTTGCAAGGGAGGGATGGCTACACCTTC. Translated, it gives CATSDLQGRDGYTF.

The rearrangement links TRBV2 to TRBJ2-1; D gene ambiguous. The germline gives CDR1 SNHLY, CDR2 FYNNEI. Between the trimmed V and J ends, which lost 4 bases and 1 base, there was a span of 8 bases. CDR3 length: 14 residues. The CDR3 sequence: CASSGYGSYNEQFF. The CDR3 nucleotides are TGTGCCAGCAGTGGGTACGGATCCTACAATGAGCAGTTCTTC.

This chain connects TRBV6-1 to TRBJ1-6; D possibly corresponds to TRBD1 (5 bases). CDR3 length: 15 amino acids. From germline, CDR1 is MNHNS and CDR2 SASEGT. The V end was cut by 2 bases, the J end by 2 bases, with 7 bases between. The CDR3 sequence: CASSEQGTYNSPLHF. CDR3 nucleotides: TGTGCCAGCAGTGAACAGGGCACCTATAATTCACCCCTCCACTTT.

This clonotype was counted a few times. The CDR3 nucleotides are TGTGCCAGCAGCTCGCCGAGAAGGAGGGGGACCCAGTACTTC. Its translation: CASSSPRRRGTQYF. The chain employs TRBV11-2 and TRBJ2-5; D is perhaps TRBD2 (6 bases). CDR3 length: 14 residues. Per the germline V gene, CDR1 is SGHAT and CDR2 is FQNNGV. V was cut by 4 bases and J by 7 bases, with 16 bases left in between. The whole variable domain, filled in from reference TRBV11-2 and TRBJ2-5, reads EAGVAQSPRYKIIEKRQSVAFWCNPISGHATLYWYQQILGQGPKLLIQFQNNGVVDDSQLPKDRFSAERLKGVDSTLKIQPAKLEDSAVYLCASSSPRRRGTQYFGPGTRLLVL.

This clonotype occurred once. The J gene is TRBJ2-7, the V gene TRBV5-1, with 9 bases lining up with TRBD1. V lost 2 bases to trimming and J lost 2 bases; unmatched junction nucleotides: 8. CDR3 length: 16 amino acids. Germline lookup yields CDR1 SGHRS and CDR2 YFSETQ. In DNA form, the CDR3 reads TGCGCCAGCAGCTTTCTCACCGGGACAGGGACCTACGAGCAGTACTTC. This encodes CASSFLTGTGTYEQYF.

V is TRBV7-3 and J is TRBJ1-1, with 8 bases lining up with TRBD1. The length of the CDR3 is 14 residues. The trim removed 2 bases at V and 5 bases at J, leaving 4 bases unmatched. Germline CDR1 SGHTA, CDR2 FQGTGA. The CDR3 region is CASSLGGQVTEAFF. The DNA for the CDR3 is TGTGCCAGCAGCTTAGGGGGACAGGTAACTGAAGCTTTCTTT.

This chain connects TRBV7-9 to TRBJ2-7, with D hard to call. This CDR3 spans 11 amino acids. Germline loops: CDR1 SEHNR, CDR2 FQNEAQ (reference sequence). The V end was cut by 1 base, the J end by 13 bases, with 11 bases between. The CDR3 is CASSLGPGTYF. The CDR3 DNA is TGTGCCAGCAGCTTAGGCCCCGGAACTTACTTC.